This note documents a single T cell receptor (beta chain) sequence. Its target is unknown. The J segment lost 2 bases and the V segment lost 4 bases, leaving 7 bases of the junction unmatched. CDR3 length: 15 amino acids. CDR1 is SGHNT and CDR2 is YYREEE in the germline V gene (reference sequence). The sample is drawn from a study of cytomegalovirus exposure and HLA in healthy donors. Whole-study findings and limits: Per published accounts, TCR beta sequences correctly predicted the HLA-A and HLA-B alleles of most subjects.

PCR was performed using 60 Vbeta and 13 Jbeta primers. This table comes from immunoSEQ multiplex PCR, and its TCRdb copy is limited to in-frame clones, with some not included. The table records 110,000 or so clones, approximately 80% of them present only once. The chain joins TRBV5-4 to TRBJ2-5; TRBD1 matches at 8 bases. The receptor was derived from a female donor in good health and CMV-seronegative. Sequencing was performed on PBMCs. The CDR3 protein is CASSQGQGKQETQYF. The CDR3, as DNA: TGTGCCAGCAGCCAAGGACAGGGAAAACAAGAGACCCAGTACTTC.